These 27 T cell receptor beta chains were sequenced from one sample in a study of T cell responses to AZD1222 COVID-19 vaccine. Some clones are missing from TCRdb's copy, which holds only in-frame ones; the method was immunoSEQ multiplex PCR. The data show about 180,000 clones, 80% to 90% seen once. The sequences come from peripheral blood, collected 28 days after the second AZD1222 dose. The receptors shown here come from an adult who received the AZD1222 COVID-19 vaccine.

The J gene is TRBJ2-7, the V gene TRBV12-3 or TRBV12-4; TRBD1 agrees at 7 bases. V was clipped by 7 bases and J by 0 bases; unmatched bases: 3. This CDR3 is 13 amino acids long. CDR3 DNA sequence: TGTGCCAGCACCCGGGACAGCTCCTACGAGCAGTACTTC. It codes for CASTRDSSYEQYF.

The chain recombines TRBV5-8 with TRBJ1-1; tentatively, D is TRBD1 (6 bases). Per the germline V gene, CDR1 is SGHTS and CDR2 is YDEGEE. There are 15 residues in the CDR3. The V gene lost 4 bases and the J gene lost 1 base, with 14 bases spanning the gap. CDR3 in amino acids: CASSRGVTGNTEAFF. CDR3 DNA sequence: TGTGCCAGCAGCCGTGGGGTGACAGGGAACACTGAAGCTTTCTTT.

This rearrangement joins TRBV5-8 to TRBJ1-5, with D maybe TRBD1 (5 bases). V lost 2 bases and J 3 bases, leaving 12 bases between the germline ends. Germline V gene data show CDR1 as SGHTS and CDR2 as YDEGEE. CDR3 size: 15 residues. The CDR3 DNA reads TGTGCCAGCAGCTTCAGGTGGACACTCAATCAGCCCCAGCATTTT. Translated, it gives CASSFRWTLNQPQHF.

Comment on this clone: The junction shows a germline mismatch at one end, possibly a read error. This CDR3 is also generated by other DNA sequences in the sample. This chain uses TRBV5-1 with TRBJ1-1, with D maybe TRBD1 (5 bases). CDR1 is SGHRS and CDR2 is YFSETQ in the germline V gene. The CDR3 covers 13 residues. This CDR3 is CASSLRGGTEAFF. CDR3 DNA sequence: TGCGCCAGCAGCTTAAGGGGTGGAACTGAGGCTTTCTTT.

CDR3 residues: CASSLVGPSSYEQYF. In DNA, the CDR3 is TGTGCCAGCAGCTTGGTGGGGCCGTCTTCCTACGAGCAGTACTTC. This chain uses TRBV5-6 with TRBJ2-7; D is perhaps TRBD1 (5 bases). V shed 0 bases and J shed 1 base, with 11 bases lying between them. This CDR3 is built from 15 residues. Per the germline V gene, CDR1 is SGHDT and CDR2 is YYEEEE.

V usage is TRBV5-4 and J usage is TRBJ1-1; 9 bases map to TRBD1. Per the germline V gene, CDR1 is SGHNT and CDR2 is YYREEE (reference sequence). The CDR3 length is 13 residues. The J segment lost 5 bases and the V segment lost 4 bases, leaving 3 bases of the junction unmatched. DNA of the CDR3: TGTGCCAGCAGCACAGGGGGCTGGACTGAAGCTTTCTTT. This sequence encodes CASSTGGWTEAFF.

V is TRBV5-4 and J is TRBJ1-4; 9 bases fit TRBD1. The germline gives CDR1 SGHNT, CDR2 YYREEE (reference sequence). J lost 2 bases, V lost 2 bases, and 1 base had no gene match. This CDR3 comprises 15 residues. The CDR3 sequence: CASSLQGATNEKLFF. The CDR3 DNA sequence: TGTGCCAGCAGCTTACAGGGGGCGACTAATGAAAAACTGTTTTTT.

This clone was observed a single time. In DNA, the CDR3 is TGTGCCAGCAGCTCCACAGCGAACACCGGGGAGCTGTTTTTT. Its translation: CASSSTANTGELFF. This chain joins TRBV11-3 and TRBJ2-2; D unclear. Germline loops: CDR1 SGHNT, CDR2 YENEEA. Deletions cut 4 bases from V and 0 bases from J, with 6 bases between. This CDR3 region has 14 residues.

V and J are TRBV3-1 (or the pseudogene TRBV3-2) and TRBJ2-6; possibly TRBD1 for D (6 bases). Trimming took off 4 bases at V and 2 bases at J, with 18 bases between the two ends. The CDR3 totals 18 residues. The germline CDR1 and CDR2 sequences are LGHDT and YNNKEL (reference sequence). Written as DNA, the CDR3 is TGTGCCAGCAGCCCCCAATGGGGGCACCGGCCTGGGGCCAACGTCCTGACTTTC. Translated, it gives CASSPQWGHRPGANVLTF.

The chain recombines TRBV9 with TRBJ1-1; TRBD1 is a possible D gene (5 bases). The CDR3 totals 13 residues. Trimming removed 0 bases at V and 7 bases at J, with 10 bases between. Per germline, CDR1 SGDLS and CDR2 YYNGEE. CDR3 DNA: TGTGCCAGCAGCGTAGTTGGGAGGGGTGAAGCTTTCTTT. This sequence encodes CASSVVGRGEAFF.

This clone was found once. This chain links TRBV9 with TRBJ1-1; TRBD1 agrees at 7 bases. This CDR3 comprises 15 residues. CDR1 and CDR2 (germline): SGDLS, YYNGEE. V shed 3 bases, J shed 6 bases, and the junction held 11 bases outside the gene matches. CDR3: CASSALQGLFAEAFF. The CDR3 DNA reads TGTGCCAGCAGCGCCCTACAGGGGTTGTTTGCTGAAGCTTTCTTT.

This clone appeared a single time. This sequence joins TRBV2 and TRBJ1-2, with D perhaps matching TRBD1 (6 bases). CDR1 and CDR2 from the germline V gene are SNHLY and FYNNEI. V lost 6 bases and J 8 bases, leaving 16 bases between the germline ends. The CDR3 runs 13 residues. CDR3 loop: CASSPRGLSGYTF. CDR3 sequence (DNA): TGTGCCAGCAGCCCCCGGGGGCTCAGCGGCTACACCTTC.

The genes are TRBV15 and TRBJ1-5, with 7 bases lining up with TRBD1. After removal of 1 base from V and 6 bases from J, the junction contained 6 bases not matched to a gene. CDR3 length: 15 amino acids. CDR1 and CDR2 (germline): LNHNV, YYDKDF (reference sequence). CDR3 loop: CATSRGTGEAQPQHF. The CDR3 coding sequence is TGTGCCACCAGCAGAGGTACAGGGGAGGCTCAGCCCCAGCATTTT.

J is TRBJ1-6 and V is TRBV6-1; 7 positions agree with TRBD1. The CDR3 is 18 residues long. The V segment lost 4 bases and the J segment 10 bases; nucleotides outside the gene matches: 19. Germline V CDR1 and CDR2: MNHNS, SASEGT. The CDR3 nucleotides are TGTGCCAGCAGTGGCCCACTCCGAGACAGGGAGTTGGGGTCACCCCTCCACTTT. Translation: CASSGPLRDRELGSPLHF.

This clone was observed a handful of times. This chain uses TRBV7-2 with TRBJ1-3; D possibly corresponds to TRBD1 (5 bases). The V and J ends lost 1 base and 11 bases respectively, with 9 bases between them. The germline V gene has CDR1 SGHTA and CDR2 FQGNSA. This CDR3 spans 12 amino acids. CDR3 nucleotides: TGTGCCAGCAGCTTAGTATACAGGCCCATATATTTT. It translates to CASSLVYRPIYF.

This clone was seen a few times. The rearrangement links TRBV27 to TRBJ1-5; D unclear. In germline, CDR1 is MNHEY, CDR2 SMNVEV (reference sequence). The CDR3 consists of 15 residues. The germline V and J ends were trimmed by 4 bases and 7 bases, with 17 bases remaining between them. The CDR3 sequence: CASSSYSGFEQPQHF. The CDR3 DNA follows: TGTGCCAGCAGTTCTTACTCGGGTTTCGAACAGCCCCAGCATTTT.

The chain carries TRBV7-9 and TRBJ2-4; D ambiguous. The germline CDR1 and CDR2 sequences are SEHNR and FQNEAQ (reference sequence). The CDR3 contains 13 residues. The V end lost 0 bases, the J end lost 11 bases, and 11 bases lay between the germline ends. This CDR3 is CASSLAGMRLQYF. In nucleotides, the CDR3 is TGTGCCAGCAGCTTAGCAGGGATGCGTCTTCAGTACTTC.

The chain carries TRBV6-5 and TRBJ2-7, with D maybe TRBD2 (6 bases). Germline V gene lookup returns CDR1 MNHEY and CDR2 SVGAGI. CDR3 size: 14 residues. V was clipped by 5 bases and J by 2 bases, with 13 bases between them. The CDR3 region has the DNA TGTGCCAGCAGTCGAGGCGGGGAGACCTACGAGCAGTACTTC. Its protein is CASSRGGETYEQYF.

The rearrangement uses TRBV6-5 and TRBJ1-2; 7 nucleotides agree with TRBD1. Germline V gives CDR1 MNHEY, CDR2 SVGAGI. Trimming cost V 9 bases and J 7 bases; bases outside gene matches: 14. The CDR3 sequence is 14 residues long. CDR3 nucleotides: TGTGCCAGTAGTAGGGGGCAGGAAACCTCTGGCTACACCTTC. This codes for CASSRGQETSGYTF.

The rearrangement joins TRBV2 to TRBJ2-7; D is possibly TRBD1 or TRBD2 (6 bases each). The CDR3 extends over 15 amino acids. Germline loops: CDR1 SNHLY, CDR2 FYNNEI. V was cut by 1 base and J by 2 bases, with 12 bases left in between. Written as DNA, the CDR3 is TGTGCCAGCAGTGAAGAGGGGGGAGTGACCTACGAGCAGTACTTC. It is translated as CASSEEGGVTYEQYF.

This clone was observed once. The CDR3 DNA reads as TGTGCCTGGAGTCTATTGGGACGGAACTATGGCTACACCTTC. This encodes CAWSLLGRNYGYTF. The gene calls are TRBV30 and TRBJ1-2, with TRBD1 as a possible D gene (5 bases). V was pared by 2 bases and J by 2 bases, with 12 bases between. This CDR3 region has 14 residues. In germline, CDR1 is GTSNPN, CDR2 SVGIG (reference sequence).

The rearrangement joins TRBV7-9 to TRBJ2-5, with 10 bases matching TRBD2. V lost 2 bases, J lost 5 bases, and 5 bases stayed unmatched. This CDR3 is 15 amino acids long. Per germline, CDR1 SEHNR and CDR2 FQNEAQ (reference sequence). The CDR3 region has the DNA TGTGCCAGCAGCTTACCGGGACTAGCGTCTGAGACCCAGTACTTC. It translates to CASSLPGLASETQYF.

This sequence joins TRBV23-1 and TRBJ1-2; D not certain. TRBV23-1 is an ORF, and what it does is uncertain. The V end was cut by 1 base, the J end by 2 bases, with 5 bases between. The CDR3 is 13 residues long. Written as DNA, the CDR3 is TGCGCCAGCAGTCAATTAAGGAACTATGGCTACACCTTC. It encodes CASSQLRNYGYTF.

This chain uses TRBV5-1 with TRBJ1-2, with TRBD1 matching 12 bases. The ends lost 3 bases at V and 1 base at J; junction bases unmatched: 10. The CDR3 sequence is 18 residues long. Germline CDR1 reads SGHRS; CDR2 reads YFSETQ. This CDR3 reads CASSWVLGTGGVNYGYTF. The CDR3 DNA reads TGCGCCAGCAGCTGGGTCCTGGGGACAGGGGGCGTTAACTATGGCTACACCTTC. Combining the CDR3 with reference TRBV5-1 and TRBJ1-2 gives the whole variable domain KAGVTQTPRYLIKTRGQQVTLSCSPISGHRSVSWYQQTPGQGLQFLFEYFSETQRNKGNFPGRFSGRQFSNSRSEMNVSTLELGDSALYLCASSWVLGTGGVNYGYTFGSGTRLTVV.

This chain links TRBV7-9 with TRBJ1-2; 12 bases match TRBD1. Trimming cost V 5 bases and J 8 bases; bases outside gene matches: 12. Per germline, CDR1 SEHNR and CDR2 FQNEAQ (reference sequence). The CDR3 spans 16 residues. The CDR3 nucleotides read TGTGCCAGCAGCCAGGGAGGGACAGGGGGCTGGAAAGGCTACACCTTC. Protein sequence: CASSQGGTGGWKGYTF.

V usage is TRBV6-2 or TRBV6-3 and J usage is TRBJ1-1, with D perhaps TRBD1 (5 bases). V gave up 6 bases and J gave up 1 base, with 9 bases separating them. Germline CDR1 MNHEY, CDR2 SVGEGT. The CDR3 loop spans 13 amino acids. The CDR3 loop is CASSLGQNTEAFF. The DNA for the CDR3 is TGTGCCAGCAGCTTAGGACAGAACACTGAAGCTTTCTTT.

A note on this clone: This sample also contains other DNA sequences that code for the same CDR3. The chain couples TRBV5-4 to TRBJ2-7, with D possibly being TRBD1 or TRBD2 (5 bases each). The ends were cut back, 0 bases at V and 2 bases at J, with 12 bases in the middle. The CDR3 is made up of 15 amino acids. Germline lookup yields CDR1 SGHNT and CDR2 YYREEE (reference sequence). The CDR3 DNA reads TGTGCCAGCAGCTTGGGGGGAGACAGAACCTACGAGCAGTACTTC. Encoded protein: CASSLGGDRTYEQYF. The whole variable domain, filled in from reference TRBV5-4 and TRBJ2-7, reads ETGVTQSPTHLIKTRGQQVTLRCSSQSGHNTVSWYQQALGQGPQFIFQYYREEENGRGNFPPRFSGLQFPNYSSELNVNALELDDSALYLCASSLGGDRTYEQYFGPGTRLTVT.